This T cell receptor beta chain is drawn from a study of T cell changes during pregnancy in multiple sclerosis. Germline V gives CDR1 SGHTA, CDR2 FQGNSA. Trimming took 2 bases from V and 9 from J; bases not matched to a gene: 11. The CDR3 has 16 residues. The method was immunoSEQ multiplex PCR; TCRdb's version includes in-frame clones alone and lacks a portion of them. The repertoire holds approximately 44,000 clones, approximately 91% seen once, with under 0.5% in the top ten. The rearrangement links TRBV7-2 to TRBJ2-1, with TRBD1 matching over 9 bases. The receptor was isolated from a female donor in good health, enrolled as a control in a pregnancy study. The material was CD4+ T cells from peripheral blood mononuclear cells, obtained in the second trimester of pregnancy. The CDR3 DNA sequence: TGTGCCAGCAGCTTACTAGGACAGGGGTTTAGTGGTGAGCAGTTCTTC. It encodes CASSLLGQGFSGEQFF.